This entry lists 8 T cell receptor beta chains sequenced from one sample in a study of blood T cell repertoires in COVID-19. TCRdb's copy holds only in-frame clones and misses some; the assay was immunoSEQ multiplex PCR. The sample records almost 50,000 clones, roughly 89% being singletons. Sequencing input: peripheral blood. These TCRs come from a middle-aged man with acute or convalescent COVID-19.

V and J are TRBV4-1 and TRBJ2-3, with 10 positions matching TRBD2. Per the germline V gene, CDR1 is MGHRA and CDR2 is YSYEKL. V gave up 3 bases and J gave up 6 bases; unmatched junction bases: 12. CDR3 size: 17 residues. The CDR3 DNA follows: TGCGCCAGCAGCCATGACCAGCGGGGGGGACTTTTGGATACGCAGTATTTT. Its translation is CASSHDQRGGLLDTQYF.

The gene calls are TRBV4-2 and TRBJ2-1; D is uncertain. This CDR3 spans 13 amino acids. Germline V gene lookup returns CDR1 LGHNA and CDR2 YNFKEQ. The V end lost 0 bases, the J end lost 6 bases, and 6 bases lay between the germline ends. DNA for the CDR3: TGTGCCAGCAGCCAAGATCCCGGCAATGAGCAGTTCTTC. Its protein product is CASSQDPGNEQFF.

The genes are TRBV5-3 and TRBJ1-6, with 7 bases fitting TRBD1. TRBV5-3 is reported as an ORF; its role is uncertain. There are 16 residues in the CDR3. V lost 4 bases and J lost 7; bases outside the gene matches: 11. The CDR3 bases are TGTGCCAGAAGCAAAAGACAGGGTGGCATAAATTCACCCCTCCACTTT. Protein product: CARSKRQGGINSPLHF.

CDR3 DNA sequence: TGCGCCAGCAGCTTGGAACAGAACTATGGCTACACCTTC. Its protein product is CASSLEQNYGYTF. This chain links TRBV5-1 with TRBJ1-2; D is ambiguous. The CDR3 extends over 13 amino acids. The V end was cut by 0 bases, the J end by 2 bases, with 5 bases between. Germline V gives CDR1 SGHRS, CDR2 YFSETQ.

This rearrangement joins TRBV11-2 to TRBJ2-6; 7 bases agree with TRBD2. J was trimmed by 4 bases and V by 1 base; bases with no gene match: 4. The CDR3 runs 16 residues. The germline V gene has CDR1 SGHAT and CDR2 FQNNGV. CDR3 residues: CASSLVAGAGANVLTF. The CDR3 nucleotides are TGTGCCAGCAGCTTAGTGGCGGGAGCCGGGGCCAACGTCCTGACTTTC.

A few counts support this clone. The chain couples TRBV6-1 to TRBJ2-7, with 8 bases identical to TRBD1. The CDR3 length is 14 residues. The V segment lost 3 bases and the J segment 5 bases; nucleotides outside the gene matches: 6. From germline, CDR1 is MNHNS and CDR2 SASEGT. CDR3 bases: TGTGCCAGCAGTGAGGGACAGGAGGTTCACGAGCAGTACTTC. It translates to CASSEGQEVHEQYF.

V is TRBV18 and J is TRBJ2-7; TRBD1 agrees at 8 bases. Germline lookup yields CDR1 KGHSH and CDR2 LQKENI. This CDR3 contains 15 residues. J lost 4 bases, V lost 3 bases, and 8 bases had no gene match. The CDR3 DNA reads as TGTGCCAGCTCACCCCGGACAGGGATATGGTACGAGCAGTACTTC. Its protein product is CASSPRTGIWYEQYF.

The rearrangement joins TRBV3-1 (or the pseudogene TRBV3-2) to TRBJ2-7; unclear D gene. Trimming pared 2 bases from V and 4 bases from J, leaving 6 bases between. This CDR3 is built from 12 residues. Germline CDR1 and CDR2: LGHDT and YNNKEL (reference sequence). CDR3 sequence reads: CASSQSTYEQYF. The CDR3 DNA follows: TGTGCCAGCAGCCAAAGCACGTACGAGCAGTACTTC.